Below are 14 T cell receptor beta chains sequenced from a single sample in a study of blood T cell repertoires in COVID-19. TCRdb keeps only in-frame clones here, not all; method: immunoSEQ multiplex PCR. This repertoire shows some 250,000 clones, under 90% found once; its top ten account for 2.5% to 3%. Material for sequencing was peripheral blood. These receptor sequences come from a woman aged 55-70 years with active or convalescent COVID-19.

This chain connects TRBV7-3 to TRBJ2-5, with TRBD2 matching over 7 bases. V lost 1 base, J lost 9 bases, and 2 bases stayed unmatched. From germline, CDR1 is SGHTA and CDR2 FQGTGA. This CDR3 is 12 amino acids long. The CDR3 coding sequence is TGTGCCAGCAGCTTAAAGAGCGGGGCCCAGTACTTC. Translated, it gives CASSLKSGAQYF.

The chain employs TRBV21-1 and TRBJ1-6; TRBD1 is taken as the D call from the table, unchecked against the DNA. TRBV21-1 is a documented pseudogene. This CDR3 spans 12 amino acids. CDR3 protein: CASSKVGSPLHF. The CDR3 nucleotides read TGTGCCAGCAGCAAAGTGGGCTCACCCCTCCACTTT.

The chain is built from TRBV5-1 and TRBJ1-1; 8 bases map to TRBD1. This CDR3 comprises 14 residues. The V segment lost 4 bases and the J segment 4 bases; nucleotides outside the gene matches: 6. Per the germline V gene, CDR1 is SGHRS and CDR2 is YFSETQ. The CDR3 DNA sequence: TGCGCCAGCAGCGGAACAGGGGGAGGCACTGAAGCTTTCTTT. It codes for CASSGTGGGTEAFF.

This clone was seen a few times. In DNA, the CDR3 is TGTGCCAGTAGCCCCCTTGGGGCCGCTTCATACGAGCAGTACTTC. It yields the protein CASSPLGAASYEQYF. V is TRBV19 and J is TRBJ2-7; D may be TRBD1 (5 bases). The CDR3 spans 15 residues. Trimming cost V 6 bases and J 4 bases, with 19 bases left between them. Germline V lookup: CDR1 LNHDA, CDR2 SQIVND (reference sequence).

The V gene is TRBV6-6, the J gene TRBJ1-2; D is perhaps TRBD1 (6 bases). The V and J ends lost 2 bases and 9 bases respectively, with 13 bases between them. The CDR3 has 13 residues. Per the germline V gene, CDR1 is MNHNY and CDR2 is SVGAGI (reference sequence). CDR3 sequence: CASSYAGGERYTF. CDR3 coding DNA: TGTGCCAGCAGTTACGCGGGGGGCGAACGCTACACCTTC.

The table lists this clone with a count of one. This chain connects TRBV3-1 (or the pseudogene TRBV3-2) to TRBJ2-5, with 7 bases identical to TRBD1. Per germline, CDR1 LGHDT and CDR2 YNNKEL (reference sequence). The CDR3 consists of 15 residues. Losses at the gene ends were 3 bases for V and 6 bases for J; bases not matched to a gene: 10. The CDR3 here is CASSHLLTGSKTQYF. The CDR3 DNA sequence: TGTGCCAGCAGCCACCTTCTGACAGGGTCGAAGACCCAGTACTTC.

This clone was seen a handful of times. The chain couples TRBV28 to TRBJ2-2; TRBD1 agrees at 7 bases. After removal of 10 bases from V and 15 bases from J, the junction contained 14 bases not matched to a gene. The CDR3 loop spans 12 amino acids. The germline CDR1 and CDR2 sequences are MDHEN and SYDVKM. The DNA of the CDR3 is TGTGCCATCCAATCTGGACAGGCGGCGGTGTTTTTT. Translating gives CAIQSGQAAVFF.

The V call is TRBV5-1, the J call TRBJ1-3; no reliable D call. Germline V gives CDR1 SGHRS, CDR2 YFSETQ. The CDR3 sequence is 14 residues long. V was clipped by 4 bases and J by 0 bases, with 8 bases between them. The CDR3 here is CASSPSGSGNTIYF. CDR3 sequence (DNA): TGCGCCAGCAGCCCCTCGGGCTCTGGAAACACCATATATTTT.

The chain joins TRBV6-6 to TRBJ1-2, with 7 bases fitting TRBD1. J gave up 8 bases and V 8 bases, and 17 bases lay outside the gene matches. Germline CDR1 MNHNY, CDR2 SVGAGI (reference sequence). The CDR3 has 15 amino acids. The CDR3 DNA reads TGTGCCAGCCTCCCGGGACAGACTCCGGAGGTCGGCTACACCTTC. Its protein product is CASLPGQTPEVGYTF.

The chain combines TRBV7-9 with TRBJ1-5; possible D gene TRBD1, 6 bases. The germline V gene has CDR1 SEHNR and CDR2 FQNEAQ (reference sequence). V was pared by 4 bases and J by 3 bases, with 13 bases between. The CDR3 has 15 residues. The CDR3: CASSSGGQPNQPQHF. Here the CDR3 DNA reads TGTGCCAGCAGCTCGGGAGGACAGCCCAATCAGCCCCAGCATTTT.

This chain uses TRBV7-2 with TRBJ2-5, with 10 bases fitting TRBD1. The V gene end was trimmed by 5 bases and the J gene end by 7 bases; junction bases not matched to a gene: 10. The CDR3 loop spans 15 amino acids. CDR1 is SGHTA, CDR2 FQGNSA, per germline. The CDR3 DNA reads TGTGCCAGCAGCAGGCCGGGACAGGGGTCTGTGACCCAGTACTTC. Translating gives CASSRPGQGSVTQYF.

The chain combines TRBV4-1 with TRBJ1-1, with D maybe TRBD1 (5 bases). Germline assignment: CDR1 MGHRA and CDR2 YSYEKL. This CDR3 is 20 amino acids long. The germline V and J ends were trimmed by 0 bases and 0 bases, with 23 bases remaining between them. The CDR3 DNA reads as TGCGCCAGCAGCCAAGAACCGGCAGGGCCCGCGTTCAACATGAACACTGAAGCTTTCTTT. Protein product: CASSQEPAGPAFNMNTEAFF.

This clone was observed once. CDR3 bases: TGTGCCAGCAGCCGGGACAGGGACACTGAAGCTTTCTTT. Its translation is CASSRDRDTEAFF. V and J are TRBV7-2 and TRBJ1-1; 9 nucleotides align to TRBD1. The CDR3 is made up of 13 amino acids. Germline trimming cut 5 bases from V and 3 bases from J; bases unmatched to any gene: 1. Germline V gene sequence: CDR1 SGHTA, CDR2 FQGNSA.

The V gene is TRBV6-2 or TRBV6-3, the J gene TRBJ1-6; D might be TRBD1 (5 bases). Trimming took 5 bases from V and 8 from J, leaving 13 bases between them. The CDR3 runs to 14 residues. CDR1 is MNHEY, CDR2 SVGEGT, per germline. The CDR3 DNA follows: TGTGCCAGCAGTGGCAGCGGGGGGGATTCACCCCTCCACTTT. Translating it yields CASSGSGGDSPLHF.